The present T cell receptor beta chain was sequenced within a study of beta chain features in type 1 diabetes. As for this clone: No antigen is known for it.

What was sequenced were expressed TCRB transcripts, since all of the isolated RNA had been reverse transcribed. Repertoires were generated with immunoSEQ multiplex PCR, while TCRdb's copy carries only in-frame clones and drops some. This sample has about 120,000 clones, with approximately 16% found just once. Trimming stripped 4 bases from V and 3 bases from J, with 11 bases between. Germline-derived CDR1 and CDR2 are SGDLS and YYNGEE. The length of the CDR3 is 14 residues. Study outcomes and limitations: Among patients with Type 1 diabetes, TCRB CDR3s were moderately but significantly shorter in every one of the four CD4+ subsets.

The TCR sequence derives from a man younger than 40 with type 1 diabetes. The chain combines TRBV9 with TRBJ1-3; D call uncertain. Sequencing was performed on central memory CD4+ T cells from blood. CDR3 in amino acids: CASSPGMGGNTIYF. The CDR3 bases are TGTGCCAGCAGCCCCGGAATGGGTGGAAACACCATATATTTT.